The TCR beta chain under discussion was sequenced for a study of blood T cell repertoires in COVID-19. In germline, CDR1 is KGHDR, CDR2 SFDVKD. This CDR3 is built from 14 residues. Trimming cost V 4 bases and J 2 bases, with 10 bases left between them. Enrollment of patients from Seattle took place during active infection, with longitudinal follow-up. Original methodology: Estimates of nucleated cell counts were drawn from the amplification of reference gene primers. Clones were read by immunoSEQ multiplex PCR, and TCRdb kept only the in-frame ones, dropping some. V and J calls and clone size are copied from that table; D and trimming were computed from the DNA. The sample lists around 260,000 clones; 75% to 90% were seen once.

This TCR derives from a woman between 70 and 85 years old with COVID-19, enrolled during active disease. The sample was peripheral blood. This chain joins TRBV24-1 and TRBJ1-1; D call uncertain. The CDR3 loop reads CATSESGPNTEAFF. CDR3 coding DNA: TGTGCCACCAGTGAGTCAGGCCCAAACACTGAAGCTTTCTTT.